The 16 T cell receptor beta chains listed next were all sequenced from one sample in a study of cytomegalovirus exposure and HLA in healthy donors. PCR was performed using 60 Vbeta and 13 Jbeta primers. Sequenced by immunoSEQ multiplex PCR; TCRdb stores in-frame clones only, minus some. The table includes 100,000 to 150,000 clones, 70% to 90% detected once. Sequencing used PBMCs. These receptors were taken from a boy aged 5-17 years in good health and CMV-seronegative.

V usage is TRBV29-1 and J usage is TRBJ2-7; 13 bases match TRBD2. Losses at the gene ends were 4 bases for V and 4 bases for J; bases not matched to a gene: 7. Germline V gene lookup returns CDR1 SQVTM and CDR2 ANQGSEA. CDR3 size: 15 residues. Here the CDR3 reads CSVATGTSGTYEQYF. Written as DNA, the CDR3 is TGCAGCGTTGCGACCGGGACTAGCGGGACTTACGAGCAGTACTTC.

V is TRBV7-2 and J is TRBJ2-3; 10 nucleotides agree with TRBD1. Germline V CDR1 and CDR2: SGHTA, FQGNSA. The CDR3 covers 14 residues. V was pared by 5 bases and J by 5 bases, with 4 bases of the junction left unmatched. The CDR3 DNA follows: TGTGCCAGCAGCCTGGGACAGGGGAAAGATACGCAGTATTTT. It codes for CASSLGQGKDTQYF.

The chain couples TRBV15 to TRBJ1-2; D gene uncertain. CDR1 is LNHNV, CDR2 YYDKDF, per germline (reference sequence). The V end lost 0 bases, the J end lost 2 bases, and 7 bases lay between the germline ends. The CDR3 totals 14 residues. The CDR3 DNA reads as TGTGCCACCAGCAGAGAGGCGGGGAACTATGGCTACACCTTC. Encoded protein: CATSREAGNYGYTF.

The V and J genes are TRBV30 and TRBJ2-7; TRBD2 matches at 7 bases. Germline V gives CDR1 GTSNPN, CDR2 SVGIG (reference sequence). This CDR3 region has 13 residues. J was trimmed by 5 bases and V by 1 base; bases with no gene match: 5. The CDR3 DNA sequence: TGTGCCTGGAGTGGCGGACTAGGCGACGAGCAGTACTTC. Translated, it gives CAWSGGLGDEQYF.

This chain connects TRBV7-8 to TRBJ1-4; D not certain. With 3 bases removed from V and 0 bases from J, the gap between germline ends came to 5 bases. The germline CDR1 and CDR2 sequences are SGHVS and FQNEAQ. The CDR3 has 14 amino acids. CDR3 protein: CASSFLATNEKLFF. As DNA, the CDR3 is TGTGCCAGCAGCTTCCTTGCAACTAATGAAAAACTGTTTTTT.

The chain couples TRBV2 to TRBJ1-1; no reliable D call. Germline V lookup: CDR1 SNHLY, CDR2 FYNNEI. Trimming stripped 1 base from V and 5 bases from J, with 14 bases between. There are 15 residues in the CDR3. CDR3 sequence reads: CASSEDRWLRTEAFF. The DNA for the CDR3 is TGTGCCAGCAGTGAAGACCGGTGGTTGAGGACTGAAGCTTTCTTT.

The V gene is TRBV27, the J gene TRBJ1-1; the D gene is possibly TRBD1 (5 bases). Trimming cost V 10 bases and J 3 bases, with 9 bases left between them. The CDR3 has 11 amino acids. CDR1 and CDR2 (germline): MNHEY, SMNVEV (reference sequence). CDR3 sequence reads: CATRQYTEAFF. CDR3 in DNA: TGTGCCACCCGACAGTACACTGAAGCTTTCTTT.

The V and J genes are TRBV27 and TRBJ2-7, with TRBD1 matching over 9 bases. Germline V gene sequence: CDR1 MNHEY, CDR2 SMNVEV (reference sequence). V dropped 6 bases and J dropped 2; count of bases not matched to a gene: 8. The CDR3 consists of 15 residues. CDR3 DNA sequence: TGTGCCAGCAGCCACACAGGGGGCAGAACCTACGAGCAGTACTTC. Its translation: CASSHTGGRTYEQYF.

The chain joins TRBV5-1 to TRBJ1-6, with D perhaps TRBD1 (6 bases). Deletions cut 4 bases from V and 7 bases from J, with 21 bases between. The CDR3 is made up of 17 amino acids. From germline, CDR1 is SGHRS and CDR2 YFSETQ. Written as DNA, the CDR3 is TGCGCCAGCAGCATCCGGGGGGCGAACAGGGAGAATTCACCCCTCCACTTT. This sequence encodes CASSIRGANRENSPLHF.

In DNA form, the CDR3 reads TGCGCCAGCAGCTACCGACAGGGGGCGCAAGGGGGGCAGCCCCAGCATTTT. Its protein is CASSYRQGAQGGQPQHF. The V gene is TRBV5-1, the J gene TRBJ1-5; 10 bases line up with TRBD1. In germline, CDR1 is SGHRS, CDR2 YFSETQ. V dropped 3 bases and J dropped 7; count of bases not matched to a gene: 13. The CDR3 totals 17 residues.

The chain joins TRBV11-2 to TRBJ1-2, with D possibly TRBD1 on 6 matching bases. This CDR3 spans 15 amino acids. The V gene's germline CDR1 is SGHAT and CDR2 FQNNGV. V was trimmed by 1 base and J by 1 base, leaving 10 bases between them. CDR3 nucleotides: TGTGCCAGCAGCTTAGCAGGACAGAGTAACTATGGCTACACCTTC. This gives the protein CASSLAGQSNYGYTF.

The chain carries TRBV6-6 and TRBJ1-1; D unclear. Germline V gene data show CDR1 as MNHNY and CDR2 as SVGAGI (reference sequence). CDR3 size: 14 residues. The V and J ends lost 2 bases and 4 bases respectively, with 11 bases between them. This CDR3 is CASSYEGSGTEAFF. Here the CDR3 DNA reads TGTGCCAGCAGTTACGAGGGTAGCGGCACTGAAGCTTTCTTT.

V is TRBV7-9 and J is TRBJ2-1; 8 bases map to TRBD1. Germline-derived CDR1 and CDR2 are SEHNR and FQNEAQ (reference sequence). Trimming removed 0 bases from V and 4 bases from J; junction bases left unmatched: 5. This CDR3 is 16 amino acids long. This CDR3 is CASSLAAGGEYNEQFF. The CDR3, as DNA: TGTGCCAGCAGCTTAGCGGCAGGGGGCGAATACAATGAGCAGTTCTTC.

This chain's CDR3 is CASSQRRDRGFSPLHF. The CDR3 DNA follows: TGTGCCAGCAGCCAACGCCGGGACAGGGGGTTTTCACCCCTCCACTTT. V gene TRBV4-2 combines with J gene TRBJ1-6; 11 bases agree with TRBD1. This CDR3 is 16 amino acids long. Per germline, CDR1 LGHNA and CDR2 YNFKEQ. Germline trimming cut 2 bases from V and 9 bases from J; bases unmatched to any gene: 6.

V and J are TRBV13 and TRBJ2-2, with 12 bases fitting TRBD2. Germline CDR1 PRHDT, CDR2 FYEKMQ (reference sequence). The CDR3 loop spans 18 amino acids. V lost 5 bases, J lost 5 bases, and 12 bases stayed unmatched. CDR3 in amino acids: CASSGRLAGARRTGELFF. The CDR3 coding sequence is TGTGCCAGCAGCGGCAGACTAGCGGGGGCCCGTCGGACCGGGGAGCTGTTTTTT.

The J gene is TRBJ2-2, the V gene TRBV6-5, with TRBD1 matching 8 bases. Trimming at V came to 2 bases and at J to 7 bases, leaving 3 bases not matched to a gene. The germline CDR1 and CDR2 sequences are MNHEY and SVGAGI. CDR3 size: 14 residues. The CDR3 reads CASSYDRGGGELFF. CDR3 DNA sequence: TGTGCCAGCAGTTACGACAGGGGTGGCGGGGAGCTGTTTTTT.